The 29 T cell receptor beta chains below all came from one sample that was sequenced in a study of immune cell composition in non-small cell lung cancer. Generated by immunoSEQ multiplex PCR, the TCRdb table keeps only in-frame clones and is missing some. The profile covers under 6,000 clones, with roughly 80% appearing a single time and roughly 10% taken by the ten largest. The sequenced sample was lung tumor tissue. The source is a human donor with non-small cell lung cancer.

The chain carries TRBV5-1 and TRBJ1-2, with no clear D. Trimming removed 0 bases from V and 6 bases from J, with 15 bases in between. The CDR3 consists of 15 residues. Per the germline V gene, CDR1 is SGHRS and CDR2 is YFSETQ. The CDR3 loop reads CASSLESGSLDGYTF. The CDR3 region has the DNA TGCGCCAGCAGCTTGGAGAGCGGCAGCCTGGATGGCTACACCTTC. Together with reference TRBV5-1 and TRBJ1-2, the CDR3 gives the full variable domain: KAGVTQTPRYLIKTRGQQVTLSCSPISGHRSVSWYQQTPGQGLQFLFEYFSETQRNKGNFPGRFSGRQFSNSRSEMNVSTLELGDSALYLCASSLESGSLDGYTFGSGTRLTVV.

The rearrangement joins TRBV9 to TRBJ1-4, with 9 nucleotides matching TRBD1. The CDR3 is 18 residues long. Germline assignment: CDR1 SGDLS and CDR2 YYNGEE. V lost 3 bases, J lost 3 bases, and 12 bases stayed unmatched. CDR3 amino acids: CASSEGQGPTRSNEKLFF. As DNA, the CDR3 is TGTGCCAGCAGCGAGGGACAGGGCCCCACAAGGTCTAATGAAAAACTGTTTTTT. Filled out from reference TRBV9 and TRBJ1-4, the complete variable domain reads DSGVTQTPKHLITATGQRVTLRCSPRSGDLSVYWYQQSLDQGLQFLIQYYNGEERAKGNILERFSAQQFPDLHSELNLSSLELGDSALYFCASSEGQGPTRSNEKLFFGSGTQLSVL.

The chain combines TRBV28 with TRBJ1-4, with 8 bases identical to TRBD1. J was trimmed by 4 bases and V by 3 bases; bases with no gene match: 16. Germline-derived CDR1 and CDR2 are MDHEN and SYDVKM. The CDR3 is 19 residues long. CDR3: CASSFRSRGRGRINEKLFF. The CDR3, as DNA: TGTGCCAGCAGTTTTAGGTCCCGGGGCAGGGGGCGCATTAATGAAAAACTGTTTTTT.

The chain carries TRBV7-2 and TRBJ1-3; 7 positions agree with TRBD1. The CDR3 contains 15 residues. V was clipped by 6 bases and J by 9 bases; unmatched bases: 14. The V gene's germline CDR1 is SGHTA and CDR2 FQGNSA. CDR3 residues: CASSPPGQLGSTIYF. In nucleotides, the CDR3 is TGTGCCAGCAGTCCGCCGGGACAGCTTGGTAGCACCATATATTTT.

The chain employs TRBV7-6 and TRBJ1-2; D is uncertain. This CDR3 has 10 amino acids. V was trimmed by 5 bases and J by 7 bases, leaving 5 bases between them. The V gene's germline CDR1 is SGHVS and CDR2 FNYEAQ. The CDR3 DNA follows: TGTGCCAGCAGCGTAATTGGCTACACCTTC. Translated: CASSVIGYTF.

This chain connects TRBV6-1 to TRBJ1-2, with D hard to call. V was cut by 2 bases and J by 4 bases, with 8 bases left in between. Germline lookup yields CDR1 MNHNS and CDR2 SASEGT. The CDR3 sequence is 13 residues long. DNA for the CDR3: TGTGCCAGCAGTGAAACTCACTCCTATGGCTACACCTTC. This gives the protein CASSETHSYGYTF.

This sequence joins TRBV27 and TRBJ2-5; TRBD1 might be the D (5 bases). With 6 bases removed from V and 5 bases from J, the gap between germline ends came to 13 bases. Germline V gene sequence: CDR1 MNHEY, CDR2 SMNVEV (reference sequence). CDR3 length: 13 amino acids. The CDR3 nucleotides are TGTGCCAGCAGCCCCGAGCAGGGTGAGACCCAGTACTTC. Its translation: CASSPEQGETQYF.

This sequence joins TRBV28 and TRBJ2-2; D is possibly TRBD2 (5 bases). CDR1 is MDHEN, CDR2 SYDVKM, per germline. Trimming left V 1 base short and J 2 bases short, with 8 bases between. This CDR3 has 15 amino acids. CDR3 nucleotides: TGTGCCAGCAGTTTATCGGGGTTTAACACCGGGGAGCTGTTTTTT. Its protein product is CASSLSGFNTGELFF.

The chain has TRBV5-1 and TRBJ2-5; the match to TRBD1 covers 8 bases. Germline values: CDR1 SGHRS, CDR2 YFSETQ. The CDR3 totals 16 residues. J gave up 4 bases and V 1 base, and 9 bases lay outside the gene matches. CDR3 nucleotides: TGCGCCAGCAGCTTGTCCCAGGGGGCCCCGGGAGAGACCCAGTACTTC. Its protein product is CASSLSQGAPGETQYF. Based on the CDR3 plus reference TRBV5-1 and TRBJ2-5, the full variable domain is KAGVTQTPRYLIKTRGQQVTLSCSPISGHRSVSWYQQTPGQGLQFLFEYFSETQRNKGNFPGRFSGRQFSNSRSEMNVSTLELGDSALYLCASSLSQGAPGETQYFGPGTRLLVL.

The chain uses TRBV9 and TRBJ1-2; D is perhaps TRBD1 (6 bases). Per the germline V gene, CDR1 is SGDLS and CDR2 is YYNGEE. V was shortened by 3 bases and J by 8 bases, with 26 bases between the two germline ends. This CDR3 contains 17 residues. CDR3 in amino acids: CASSAPGLWGIGQGYTF. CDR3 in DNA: TGTGCCAGCAGCGCCCCTGGGCTATGGGGGATCGGACAGGGCTACACCTTC. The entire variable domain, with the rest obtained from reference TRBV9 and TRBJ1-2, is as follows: DSGVTQTPKHLITATGQRVTLRCSPRSGDLSVYWYQQSLDQGLQFLIQYYNGEERAKGNILERFSAQQFPDLHSELNLSSLELGDSALYFCASSAPGLWGIGQGYTFGSGTRLTVV.

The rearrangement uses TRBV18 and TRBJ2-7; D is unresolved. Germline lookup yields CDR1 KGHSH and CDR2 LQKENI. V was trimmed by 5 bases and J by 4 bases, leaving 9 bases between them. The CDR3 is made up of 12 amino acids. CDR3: CASSSGSYEQYF. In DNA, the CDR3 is TGTGCCAGCTCATCCGGGTCTTACGAGCAGTACTTC.

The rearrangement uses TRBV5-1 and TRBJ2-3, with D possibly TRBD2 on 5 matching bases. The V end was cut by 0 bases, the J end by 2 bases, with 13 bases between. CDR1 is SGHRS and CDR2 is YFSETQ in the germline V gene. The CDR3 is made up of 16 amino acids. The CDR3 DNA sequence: TGCGCCAGCAGCTTGGATGGGCGGGCATTCACAGATACGCAGTATTTT. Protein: CASSLDGRAFTDTQYF. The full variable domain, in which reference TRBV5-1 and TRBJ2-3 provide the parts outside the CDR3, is KAGVTQTPRYLIKTRGQQVTLSCSPISGHRSVSWYQQTPGQGLQFLFEYFSETQRNKGNFPGRFSGRQFSNSRSEMNVSTLELGDSALYLCASSLDGRAFTDTQYFGPGTRLTVL.

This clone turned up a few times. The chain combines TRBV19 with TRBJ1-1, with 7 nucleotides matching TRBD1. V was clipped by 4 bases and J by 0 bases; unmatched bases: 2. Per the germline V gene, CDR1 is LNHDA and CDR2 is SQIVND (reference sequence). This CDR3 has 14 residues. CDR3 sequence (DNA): TGTGCCAGTAGTAGACAGGGATTGAACACTGAAGCTTTCTTT. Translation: CASSRQGLNTEAFF.

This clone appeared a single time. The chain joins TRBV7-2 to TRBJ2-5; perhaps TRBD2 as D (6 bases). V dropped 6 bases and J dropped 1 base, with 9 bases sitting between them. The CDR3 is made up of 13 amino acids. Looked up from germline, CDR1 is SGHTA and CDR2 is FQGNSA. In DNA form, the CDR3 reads TGTGCCAGCAGTAGCGGATCCCAAGAGACCCAGTACTTC. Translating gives CASSSGSQETQYF. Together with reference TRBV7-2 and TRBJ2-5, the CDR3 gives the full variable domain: GAGVSQSPSNKVTEKGKDVELRCDPISGHTALYWYRQSLGQGLEFLIYFQGNSAPDKSGLPSDRFSAERTGGSVSTLTIQRTQQEDSAVYLCASSSGSQETQYFGPGTRLLVL.

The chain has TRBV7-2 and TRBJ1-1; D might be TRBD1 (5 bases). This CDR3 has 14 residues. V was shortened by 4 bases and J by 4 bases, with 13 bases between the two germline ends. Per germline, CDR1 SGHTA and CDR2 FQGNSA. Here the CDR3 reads CASSYSLGGTEAFF. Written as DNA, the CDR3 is TGTGCCAGCAGCTACAGCCTCGGGGGCACTGAAGCTTTCTTT.

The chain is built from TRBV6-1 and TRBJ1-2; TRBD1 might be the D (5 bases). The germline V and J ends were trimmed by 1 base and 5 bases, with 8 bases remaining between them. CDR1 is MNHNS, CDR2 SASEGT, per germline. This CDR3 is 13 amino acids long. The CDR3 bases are TGTGCCAGCAGTGAAGGGGGCGGATATGGCTACACCTTC. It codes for CASSEGGGYGYTF.

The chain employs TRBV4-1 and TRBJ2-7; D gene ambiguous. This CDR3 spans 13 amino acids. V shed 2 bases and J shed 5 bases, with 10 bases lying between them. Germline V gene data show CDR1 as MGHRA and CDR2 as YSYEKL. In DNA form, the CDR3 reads TGCGCCAGCAGCCAAACATTGAAGAACGAGCAGTACTTC. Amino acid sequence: CASSQTLKNEQYF.

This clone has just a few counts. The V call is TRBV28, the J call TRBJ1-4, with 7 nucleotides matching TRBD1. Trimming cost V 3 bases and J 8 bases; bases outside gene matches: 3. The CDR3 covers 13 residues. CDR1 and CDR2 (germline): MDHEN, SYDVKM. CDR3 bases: TGTGCCAGCAGTTTCGGACAGGCCGAAAAACTGTTTTTT. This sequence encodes CASSFGQAEKLFF.

CDR3 region: CASSYSIAGAQETQYF. As DNA, the CDR3 is TGTGCCAGCAGTTACTCGATAGCGGGGGCCCAAGAGACCCAGTACTTC. The V call is TRBV6-5, the J call TRBJ2-5; 9 bases fit TRBD2. The CDR3 has 16 residues. V was clipped by 0 bases and J by 1 base; unmatched bases: 3. Germline CDR1 reads MNHEY; CDR2 reads SVGAGI.

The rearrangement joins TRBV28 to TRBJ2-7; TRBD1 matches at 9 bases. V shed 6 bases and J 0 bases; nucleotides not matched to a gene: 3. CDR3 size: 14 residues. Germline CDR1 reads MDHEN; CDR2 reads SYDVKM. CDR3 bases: TGTGCCAGCAGAGACAGGGGGAGCTCCTACGAGCAGTACTTC. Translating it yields CASRDRGSSYEQYF.

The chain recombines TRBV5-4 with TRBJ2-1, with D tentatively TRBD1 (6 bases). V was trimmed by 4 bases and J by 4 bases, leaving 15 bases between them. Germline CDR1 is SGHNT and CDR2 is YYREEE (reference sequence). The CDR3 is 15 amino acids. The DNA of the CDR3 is TGTGCCAGCAGCAACGGGACAAGGGGGTACAATGAGCAGTTCTTC. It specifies CASSNGTRGYNEQFF.

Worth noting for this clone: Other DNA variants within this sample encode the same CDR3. Here the CDR3 reads CASGGANYGYTF. CDR3 in DNA: TGTGCCAGCGGTGGGGCGAACTATGGCTACACCTTC. This sequence joins TRBV6-6 and TRBJ1-2; D perhaps matches TRBD1 (5 bases). Germline-derived CDR1 and CDR2 are MNHNY and SVGAGI (reference sequence). This CDR3 has 12 amino acids. With 8 bases removed from V and 2 bases from J, the gap between germline ends came to 9 bases.

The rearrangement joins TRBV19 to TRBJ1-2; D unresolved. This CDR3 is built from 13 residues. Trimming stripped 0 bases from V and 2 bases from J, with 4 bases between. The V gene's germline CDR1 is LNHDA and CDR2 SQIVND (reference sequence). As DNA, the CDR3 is TGTGCCAGTAGTATAGAGGGCAACTATGGCTACACCTTC. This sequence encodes CASSIEGNYGYTF.

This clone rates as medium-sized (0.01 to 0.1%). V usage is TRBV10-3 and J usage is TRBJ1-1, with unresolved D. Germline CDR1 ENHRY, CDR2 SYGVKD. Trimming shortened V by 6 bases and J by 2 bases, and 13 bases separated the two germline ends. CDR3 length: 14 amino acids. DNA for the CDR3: TGTGCCATCAGGGGAGATGGGGTTAACACTGAAGCTTTCTTT. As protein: CAIRGDGVNTEAFF.

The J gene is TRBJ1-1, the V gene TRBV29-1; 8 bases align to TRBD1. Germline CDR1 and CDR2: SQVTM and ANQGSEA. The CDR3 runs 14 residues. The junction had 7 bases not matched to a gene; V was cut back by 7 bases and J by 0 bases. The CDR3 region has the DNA TGCAGCGGGGCCAGGGGGCGGATGAACACTGAAGCTTTCTTT. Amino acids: CSGARGRMNTEAFF.

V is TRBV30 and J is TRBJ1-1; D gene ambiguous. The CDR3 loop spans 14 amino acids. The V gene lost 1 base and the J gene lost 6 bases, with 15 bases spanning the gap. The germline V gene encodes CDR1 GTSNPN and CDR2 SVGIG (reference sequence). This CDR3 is CAWSGGSLLPEAFF. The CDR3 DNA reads TGTGCCTGGAGTGGAGGCAGCTTATTGCCTGAAGCTTTCTTT.

In nucleotides, the CDR3 is TGTGCCAGCAGTTACCCCACGGGGAGCTCCTACGAGCAGTACTTC. Protein: CASSYPTGSSYEQYF. The rearrangement uses TRBV6-5 and TRBJ2-7; maybe TRBD2 (5 bases). Trimming pared 2 bases from V and 0 bases from J, leaving 11 bases between. The CDR3 has 15 amino acids. The germline V gene has CDR1 MNHEY and CDR2 SVGAGI.

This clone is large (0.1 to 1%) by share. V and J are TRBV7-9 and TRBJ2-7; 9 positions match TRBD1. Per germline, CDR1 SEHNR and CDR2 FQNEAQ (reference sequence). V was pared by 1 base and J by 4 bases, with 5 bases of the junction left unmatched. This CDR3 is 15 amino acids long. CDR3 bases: TGTGCCAGCAGCTTAGGTGACAGGGGGAGATACGAGCAGTACTTC. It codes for CASSLGDRGRYEQYF. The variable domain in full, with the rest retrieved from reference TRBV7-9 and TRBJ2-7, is DTGVSQNPRHKITKRGQNVTFRCDPISEHNRLYWYRQTLGQGPEFLTYFQNEAQLEKSRLLSDRFSAERPKGSFSTLEIQRTEQGDSAMYLCASSLGDRGRYEQYFGPGTRLTVT.

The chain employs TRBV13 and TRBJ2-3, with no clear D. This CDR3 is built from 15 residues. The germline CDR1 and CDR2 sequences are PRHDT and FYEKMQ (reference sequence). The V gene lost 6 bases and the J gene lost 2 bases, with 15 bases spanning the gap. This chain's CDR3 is CASRPRKKNTDTQYF. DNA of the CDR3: TGTGCCAGCAGGCCCAGAAAAAAAAACACAGATACGCAGTATTTT. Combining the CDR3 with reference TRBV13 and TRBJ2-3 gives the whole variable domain AAGVIQSPRHLIKEKRETATLKCYPIPRHDTVYWYQQGPGQDPQFLISFYEKMQSDKGSIPDRFSAQQFSDYHSELNMSSLELGDSALYFCASRPRKKNTDTQYFGPGTRLTVL.